This T cell receptor (beta chain) came from a study of control samples from healthy donors and cancer patients (dated by TCRdb to 2019 to 2021). This clone was seen only a few times. Its binding antigen is unknown. The sample holds no much larger clone one base away, and base qualities are not on file. Library construction relied on the immunoSEQ multiplex PCR assay. This immuneACCESS table, as held by TCRdb, lists in-frame sequences with V and J called but not all clones. Of the missing ones, under half trace to an unresolved V gene in checked studies; the others have no known cause. The sample table shows tens of thousands of clones, and more than 65% are seen once. Together, the top ten hold approximately 17% of the sample. In the germline V gene, CDR1 corresponds to SQVTM and CDR2 to ANQGSEA. Including cysteine and phenylalanine, the CDR3 has 14 amino acids. CDR3 DNA only is kept here, 42 bases in frame from base 1. Cut back by 5 bases and 0 bases, the V and J ends lie 14 bases apart.

The rearranged chain carries TRBV29-1 and TRBJ2-7; the D gene lacks a confident call. The clonotype originates from a male donor with melanoma. Sequencing was performed on formalin-fixed, paraffin-embedded tissue. In nucleotide form, the sequence is TGCAGCGTTTCCCTACCGGAAAGCTCCTACGAGCAGTACTTC. It translates as CSVSLPESSYEQYF.